This T cell receptor beta chain was documented in a study of CD8 T cells in Susac syndrome (dated by TCRdb to between 2018 and 2021). Study-wide context: Among the Susac syndrome patients who were sequenced, clinically active disease was present in five or six and clinical remission was observed in roughly eight. The study used repertoire sequencing to test whether antigen drove CD8+ T cell activation and differentiation in Susac syndrome. At blood withdrawal, Susac syndrome patients were either therapy-naive, taking corticosteroids (in some cases with IVIg as well), or taking IVIg alone. The paper's findings and limits, for the study overall: The TCR sequencing and HLA analysis was acknowledged to have included a relatively small number of individuals. No clonal expansion was detected in the CD4+ T cell repertoire of Susac syndrome patients.

Peripheral blood CD8+ and CD4+ T cells from healthy donors, Susac syndrome patients and multiple sclerosis patients were profiled using high-throughput TCR beta sequencing. Susac syndrome patients met recently defined diagnostic criteria for definite or probable disease. Bulk CD8+ and CD4+ T cells were purified by magnetic negative isolation, while CD8+ TEMRA cells were enriched using FACS. Blood was drawn into EDTA tubes, processed within 24 hours, and PBMCs were isolated by density gradient centrifugation. PBMCs intended for TCR sequencing were cryopreserved in liquid nitrogen and thawed later in a water bath at 37 degrees C. The sorted or isolated CD4+, CD8+ and CD8+ TEMRA cells reached a purity of at least 90%. Points on this clonotype: There is no known antigen for this receptor. No much larger clone is present one base from it, and per-base qualities are unavailable.

The CDR3 numbers 14 residues from cysteine through phenylalanine. The retained sequence is limited to the CDR3, 42 bases, with the frame set at the first base. V trim: 7 bases; J trim: 4 bases; unmatched bases: 6. RNA was extracted using the RNeasy kit, and about 0.45 to 1 ug of the RNA was reverse transcribed with random hexamers. The immunoSEQ multiplex PCR assay, covering 54 Vbeta and 13 Jbeta segments, was used to amplify TCR beta CDR3 regions. Bias from PCR amplification was corrected by using a synthetic template baseline for primer optimization and for computational correction. Processing in the source paper ran as follows. Reads were annotated to V, D and J genes according to IMGT and were analyzed with immunoSEQ Analyzer, with only productive sequences retained. To calculate clonality, Shannon entropy was normalized by log2 of the number of productive unique sequences and then subtracted from one. For each patient and control, public and private clones were evaluated within the 100 most prevalent clones. Susac-specific clones were defined as absent from healthy and MS cohorts, 800 to 1,200 published viral clones and other ImmuneACCESS disease sequences. In TCRdb, the public reads were trimmed at Q25 with fastp and aligned with MiXCR, with productive beta chains retained. Records with the same CDR3 protein are collapsed into one entry carrying the most frequent genes and DNA. TCRdb's processing, not the authors' own work, is the source of the V and J calls. The sample table records about 150,000 distinct CDR3 sequences; approximately 95% of these occur just once. Clones ranked in the top ten supply 0.15% to 0.2% of the sample.

The rearrangement combines TRBV12-3 or TRBV12-4 with TRBJ2-1; 8 junctional bases match TRBD2. The clonotype was recovered from a human donor with Susac syndrome. Sequenced: CD4+ T cells from PBMCs. CDR3 sequence: CASNPSSGYNEQFF. The DNA is TGTGCCAGCAACCCCTCTAGCGGGTACAATGAGCAGTTCTTC.